The 11 T cell receptor beta chains below were found in one sample sequenced in a study of T cell responses to AZD1222 COVID-19 vaccine. Measured with immunoSEQ multiplex PCR; TCRdb has only the in-frame clones, and not every one. This sample has under 150,000 clones, with around 89% found just once. The input for sequencing was peripheral blood, taken on day 0 of AZD1222 vaccination. These TCRs come from an adult in good health.

This chain uses TRBV7-2 with TRBJ1-1, with TRBD1 matching over 10 bases. This CDR3 comprises 19 residues. Germline CDR1 SGHTA, CDR2 FQGNSA. V lost 1 base, J lost 0 bases, and 11 bases stayed unmatched. The CDR3 nucleotides are TGTGCCAGCAGCTTAGTAGGCTTACCGGGACAGGGGTTGAACACTGAAGCTTTCTTT. This translates into CASSLVGLPGQGLNTEAFF. Variable domain in full (rest from reference TRBV7-2 and TRBJ1-1): GAGVSQSPSNKVTEKGKDVELRCDPISGHTALYWYRQSLGQGLEFLIYFQGNSAPDKSGLPSDRFSAERTGGSVSTLTIQRTQQEDSAVYLCASSLVGLPGQGLNTEAFFGQGTRLTVV.

There are a few counts of this clone. The chain recombines TRBV15 with TRBJ2-7; TRBD1 matches at 7 bases. CDR1 is LNHNV, CDR2 YYDKDF, per germline (reference sequence). J gave up 0 bases and V 6 bases, and 5 bases lay outside the gene matches. The CDR3 extends over 14 amino acids. This chain's CDR3 is CATRPGQSSYEQYF. The CDR3 coding sequence is TGTGCCACCAGGCCGGGACAGAGCTCCTACGAGCAGTACTTC.

The chain links TRBV6-1 to TRBJ1-2, with D unresolved. With 1 base removed from V and 3 bases from J, the gap between germline ends came to 9 bases. The length of the CDR3 is 14 residues. CDR1 is MNHNS, CDR2 SASEGT, per germline. Written as DNA, the CDR3 is TGTGCCAGCAGTGAAGGCCCCAGGTACTATGGCTACACCTTC. This encodes CASSEGPRYYGYTF.

V is TRBV11-2 and J is TRBJ1-5; 7 nucleotides agree with TRBD1. The CDR3 is made up of 15 amino acids. The V and J ends lost 4 bases and 6 bases, in that order; junction bases with no gene match: 9. Germline V gene data show CDR1 as SGHAT and CDR2 as FQNNGV. The CDR3 coding sequence is TGTGCCAGCAGCTCACTACAGGGGTTGGGTCAGCCCCAGCATTTT. Translation: CASSSLQGLGQPQHF.

This clone is a singleton in its sample. The rearrangement joins TRBV7-6 to TRBJ1-1; D unclear. Germline-derived CDR1 and CDR2 are SGHVS and FNYEAQ. Trimming left V 7 bases short and J 4 bases short, with 16 bases between. CDR3 length: 14 residues. CDR3 DNA sequence: TGTGCCAGCAAGTCCACTCCCTCGGGCACTGAAGCTTTCTTT. Translated: CASKSTPSGTEAFF.

The chain carries TRBV12-3 or TRBV12-4 and TRBJ2-7; D may be TRBD1 (6 bases). The CDR3 loop spans 13 amino acids. V lost 5 bases, J lost 3 bases, and 11 bases lay in between. The CDR3 coding sequence is TGTGCCAGCAGTCTATACAGGGTCTACGAGCAGTACTTC. This sequence encodes CASSLYRVYEQYF.

The chain uses TRBV6-5 and TRBJ1-2; 8 bases are a match to TRBD1. Trimming took 7 bases from V and 12 from J; bases not matched to a gene: 10. Looked up from germline, CDR1 is MNHEY and CDR2 is SVGAGI. The CDR3 loop spans 12 amino acids. CDR3 in DNA: TGTGCCAGCAAGGCGGGACAGGTTAACCACACCTTC. Its protein product is CASKAGQVNHTF.

This sequence joins TRBV7-8 and TRBJ2-3; D not resolved. V was pared by 5 bases and J by 2 bases, with 11 bases between. This CDR3 comprises 14 residues. The germline V gene encodes CDR1 SGHVS and CDR2 FQNEAQ. CDR3 residues: CASSPRWLTDTQYF. CDR3 DNA sequence: TGTGCCAGCAGCCCCCGGTGGCTCACAGATACGCAGTATTTT.

The chain joins TRBV7-2 to TRBJ2-7; 9 bases fit TRBD2. V lost 9 bases and J lost 3; bases outside the gene matches: 12. CDR1 is SGHTA, CDR2 FQGNSA, per germline. The CDR3 totals 15 residues. CDR3 bases: TGTGCCAGTACCAGCACTAGCGGGCGAAACTACGAGCAGTACTTC. It is translated as CASTSTSGRNYEQYF. The whole variable domain, filled in from reference TRBV7-2 and TRBJ2-7, reads GAGVSQSPSNKVTEKGKDVELRCDPISGHTALYWYRQSLGQGLEFLIYFQGNSAPDKSGLPSDRFSAERTGGSVSTLTIQRTQQEDSAVYLCASTSTSGRNYEQYFGPGTRLTVT.

The chain links TRBV6-2 or TRBV6-3 to TRBJ2-7; 10 bases match TRBD2. The CDR3 spans 15 residues. Unmatched junction bases numbered 5, after V lost 5 bases and J lost 1 base. CDR1 MNHEY and CDR2 SVGEGT come from the germline V gene. The CDR3 DNA is TGTGCCAGCAGTACTTCTAGCGGGGGATCCTACGAGCAGTACTTC. This sequence encodes CASSTSSGGSYEQYF.

The gene calls are TRBV7-6 and TRBJ2-7; 15 nucleotides agree with TRBD2. This CDR3 contains 16 residues. Trimming cost V 4 bases and J 4 bases; bases outside gene matches: 5. Germline-derived CDR1 and CDR2 are SGHVS and FNYEAQ. CDR3 region: CASSWGLAGGRYEQYF. As DNA, the CDR3 is TGTGCCAGCAGCTGGGGACTAGCGGGGGGCCGGTACGAGCAGTACTTC.